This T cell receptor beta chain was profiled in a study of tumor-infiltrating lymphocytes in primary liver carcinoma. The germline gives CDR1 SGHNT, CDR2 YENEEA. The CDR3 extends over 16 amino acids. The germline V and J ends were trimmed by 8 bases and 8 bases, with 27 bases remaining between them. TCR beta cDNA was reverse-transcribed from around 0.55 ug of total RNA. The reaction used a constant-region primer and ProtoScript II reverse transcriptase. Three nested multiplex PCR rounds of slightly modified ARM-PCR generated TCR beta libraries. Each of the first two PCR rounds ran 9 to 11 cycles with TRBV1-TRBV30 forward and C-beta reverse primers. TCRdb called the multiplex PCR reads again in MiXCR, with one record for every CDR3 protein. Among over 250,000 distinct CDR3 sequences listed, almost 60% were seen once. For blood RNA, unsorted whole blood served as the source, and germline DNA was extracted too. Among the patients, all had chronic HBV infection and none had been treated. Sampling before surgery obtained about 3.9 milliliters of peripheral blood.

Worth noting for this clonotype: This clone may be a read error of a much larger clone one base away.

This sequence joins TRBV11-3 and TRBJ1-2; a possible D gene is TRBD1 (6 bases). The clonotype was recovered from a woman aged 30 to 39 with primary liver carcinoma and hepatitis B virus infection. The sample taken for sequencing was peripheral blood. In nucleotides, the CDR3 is TGTGCCAGCGGCTACACGTCGGGGGCCGCCCTTACCGGCTACACCTTC. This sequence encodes CASGYTSGAALTGYTF.